This T cell receptor (beta chain) stems from a study of cytomegalovirus exposure and HLA in healthy donors. Of note for this clone: Its antigen is not known.

The J segment lost 9 bases and the V segment lost 0 bases, leaving 20 bases of the junction unmatched. The germline V gene encodes CDR1 SQVTM and CDR2 ANQGSEA. This CDR3 contains 19 residues. Vbeta (60) and Jbeta (13) primers were used in the PCR. TCRdb's copy holds only in-frame clones and misses some; the assay was immunoSEQ multiplex PCR. The profile covers 150,000 to 200,000 clones, with 65% to 70% appearing a single time and more than 9% taken by the ten largest. General study results and limits: There were several of the most significant clusters that appeared linked to common viral pathogens in a later analysis. Indistinguishability led to the exclusion of some V segments, TRBV6-2 and TRBV6-3 included. Productive rates of about 87% or about 30% were seen for most TCR beta V segments in an earlier analysis.

The sequence came from a man aged 25-40 years in good health and CMV-seropositive. The sample consisted of PBMCs. The genes are TRBV29-1 and TRBJ2-1, with TRBD2 matching over 10 bases. In DNA, the CDR3 is TGCAGCGTTGAAGATTCCGGGCCTAGCGGGAGAGGCATCTACGGTGAGCAGTTCTTC. Its protein product is CSVEDSGPSGRGIYGEQFF.